This T cell receptor beta chain originates from a study of cytomegalovirus exposure and HLA in healthy donors. 13 Jbeta primers and 60 Vbeta primers were used for the PCR. The protocol was immunoSEQ multiplex PCR, while the TCRdb copy is restricted to in-frame clones and leaves out a portion. The sample has about 150,000 clones. It was healthy bone marrow donors who served as donors. The CDR3 consists of 14 residues. Germline lookup yields CDR1 MNHNS and CDR2 SASEGT. The germline V and J ends were trimmed by 4 bases and 5 bases, with 15 bases remaining between them. Sequencing was performed on PBMCs. The clonotype comes from a woman aged 45 to 65 in good health and CMV-seronegative. This chain links TRBV6-1 with TRBJ2-7; maybe TRBD1 (5 bases). Here the CDR3 reads CASSVLHGANEQYF. For the CDR3, the DNA is TGTGCCAGCAGTGTACTGCATGGGGCAAACGAGCAGTACTTC.